This entry lists 30 T cell receptor beta chains sequenced from one sample in a study of blood T cells in healthy people across ages. A second 7 to 11 cycle PCR used barcoded and J-beta primers. MiXCR, run by TCRdb on the 5' RACE reads, gives a single entry per CDR3 protein. The sample consists of about 930,000 distinct CDR3 sequences, around 29% of them appearing once. A further study also used this sample, focusing on T cells of mothers and their children.

Input material: blood. All receptors derive from a woman aged 40 to 50 in good health.

Of note for this clonotype: A clone one base away is much larger, so this may be a read error. CDR3 protein: CTSSVVGYSYEQYF. The CDR3, as DNA: TGTACCAGCAGCGTAGTAGGATACTCCTACGAGCAGTACTTC. The chain carries TRBV9 and TRBJ2-7, with D unresolved. Germline CDR1 and CDR2: SGDLS and YYNGEE. This CDR3 region has 14 residues. The full variable domain, its missing parts supplied by reference TRBV9 and TRBJ2-7, is DSGVTQTPKHLITATGQRVTLRCSPRSGDLSVYWYQQSLDQGLQFLIQYYNGEERAKGNILERFSAQQFPDLHSELNLSSLELGDSALYFCTSSVVGYSYEQYFGPGTRLTVT.

The rearrangement uses TRBV7-2 and TRBJ2-1, with 11 bases fitting TRBD2. Germline values: CDR1 SGHTA, CDR2 FQGNSA. This CDR3 spans 17 amino acids. J was trimmed by 12 bases and V by 7 bases; bases with no gene match: 20. Here the CDR3 DNA reads TGTGCCAGCAACTTTAGGGGGCTAGCGGGGGGCCCGGGGGGGCAGTTCTTC. This sequence encodes CASNFRGLAGGPGGQFF.

This clonotype has a handful of counts. The chain combines TRBV20-1 with TRBJ2-6; 9 bases map to TRBD1. The length of the CDR3 is 17 residues. V was clipped by 5 bases and J by 3 bases; unmatched bases: 11. Per the germline V gene, CDR1 is DFQATT and CDR2 is SNEGSKA (reference sequence). In DNA form, the CDR3 reads TGCAGTGCTCCTTGGGGGGACAGGGCAGGTGGGGCCAACGTCCTGACTTTC. It codes for CSAPWGDRAGGANVLTF.

This clonotype was seen repeatedly, ten times or more. The chain is built from TRBV10-3 and TRBJ2-1; 10 positions agree with TRBD2. The CDR3 loop spans 14 amino acids. Germline V gene data show CDR1 as ENHRY and CDR2 as SYGVKD. Trimming took 3 bases from V and 6 from J; bases not matched to a gene: 2. CDR3 loop: CAISDTSGANEQFF. In DNA, the CDR3 is TGTGCCATCAGTGATACTAGCGGGGCCAATGAGCAGTTCTTC.

Note on this clonotype: Sequence at one end of the junction differs from germline and may be a read error. The gene calls are TRBV28 and TRBJ2-6, with 10 bases aligning to TRBD2. CDR1 MDHEN and CDR2 SYDVKM come from the germline V gene. The length of the CDR3 is 18 residues. The CDR3 protein is CASSQFSGGAPGANVPTF. The CDR3 DNA is TGTGCCAGCAGTCAATTCAGCGGGGGGGCCCCTGGGGCCAACGTCCCGACTTTC.

This clonotype was detected only a few times. The genes are TRBV5-5 and TRBJ1-1, with TRBD1 as a possible D gene (5 bases). Between the trimmed V and J ends, which lost 2 bases and 2 bases, there was a span of 10 bases. The CDR3 is 14 amino acids. CDR1 SGHKS and CDR2 YYEKEE come from the germline V gene (reference sequence). The CDR3 DNA is TGTGCCAGCAGCTTCGGGGCGTTCAACACTGAAGCTTTCTTT. Its protein is CASSFGAFNTEAFF.

Concerning this clonotype itself: A read error may explain this, as a much larger clone is one base away. The chain joins TRBV12-3 or TRBV12-4 to TRBJ1-2, with TRBD1 as a possible D gene (5 bases). This CDR3 has 14 amino acids. Trimming left V 8 bases short and J 0 bases short, with 13 bases between. The CDR3 DNA is TGTGCCAGCGGCGCACCGGGGGCTAACTATGGCTACACCTTC. The encoded protein is CASGAPGANYGYTF.

With regard to this clonotype: This may be a read error: a much more frequent sequence differs by one nucleotide. Because the CDR3's place on the DNA is in doubt, the DNA is left out and the CDR3 is given as listed by TCRdb. The V and J genes are TRBV2 and TRBJ1-6; the table's D call, TRBD1, has no DNA check behind it. The CDR3 is 16 amino acids in total, end residues counted. Germline-derived CDR1 and CDR2 are SNHLY and FYNNEI. CDR3: CASSVGAGTPNSPFHF.

This clonotype has more than one count but fewer than ten. The J gene is TRBJ2-5, the V gene TRBV20-1; D unclear. Trimming stripped 5 bases from V and 2 bases from J, with 12 bases between. CDR3 length: 13 amino acids. Germline V gene data show CDR1 as DFQATT and CDR2 as SNEGSKA (reference sequence). CDR3 bases: TGCAGTGCTGTACAAAACACTCAAGAGACCCAGTACTTC. This gives the protein CSAVQNTQETQYF.

This clonotype was picked up a small number of times. The chain employs TRBV5-1 and TRBJ1-1; possibly TRBD1 for D (6 bases). Deletions cut 0 bases from V and 0 bases from J, with 15 bases between. Germline V CDR1 and CDR2: SGHRS, YFSETQ. The CDR3 covers 17 residues. CDR3 DNA: TGCGCCAGCAGCTTGGTTCGGGCAGGGGATATGAACACTGAAGCTTTCTTT. Translating it yields CASSLVRAGDMNTEAFF.

V usage is TRBV12-3 or TRBV12-4 and J usage is TRBJ1-5; 8 bases fit TRBD1. J lost 1 base, V lost 5 bases, and 7 bases had no gene match. The CDR3 length is 16 residues. Written as DNA, the CDR3 is TGTGCCAGCAGTACAAGACAGGGGAGGAGCAATCAGCCCCAGCATTTT. This codes for CASSTRQGRSNQPQHF.

Regarding this clonotype: At one end the junction does not follow the germline gene, possibly because of a read error. V usage is TRBV6-4 and J usage is TRBJ1-5; D unclear. This CDR3 comprises 13 residues. Germline loops: CDR1 MRHNA, CDR2 SNTAGT. The CDR3 reads CASSGEGGQSQHF. In nucleotides, the CDR3 is TGTGCCAGCAGTGGAGAGGGAGGTCAGTCCCAGCATTTT.

This clonotype was detected ten times or more. The chain employs TRBV18 and TRBJ1-1; 9 nucleotides align to TRBD1. The CDR3 totals 15 residues. Germline CDR1 is KGHSH and CDR2 is LQKENI. Trimming cost V 4 bases and J 3 bases; bases outside gene matches: 6. The CDR3 sequence is CASSQDRGRDTEAFF. The CDR3 coding sequence is TGTGCCAGCTCACAGGACAGGGGCCGGGACACTGAAGCTTTCTTT.

This clonotype was picked up many times. The CDR3 spells CASSPRGGRGNQPQHF. The CDR3 region has the DNA TGTGCCAGCAGTCCTAGAGGGGGCCGGGGCAATCAGCCCCAGCATTTT. The J gene is TRBJ1-5, the V gene TRBV7-8; 7 nucleotides align to TRBD1. V was pared by 6 bases and J by 2 bases, with 10 bases of the junction left unmatched. The germline V gene has CDR1 SGHVS and CDR2 FQNEAQ. This CDR3 has 16 residues.

This clonotype was recorded many times. This chain joins TRBV19 and TRBJ2-7; no clear D gene. Trimming removed 4 bases at V and 3 bases at J, with 10 bases between. The CDR3 is 13 amino acids. CDR1 is LNHDA and CDR2 is SQIVND in the germline V gene (reference sequence). As DNA, the CDR3 is TGTGCCAGTAGTACCCAGGTGAACTACGAGCAGTACTTC. Amino acids: CASSTQVNYEQYF.

This clonotype was found a few times. This chain joins TRBV11-2 and TRBJ2-7; D gene unclear. V lost 1 base and J lost 3, with 10 bases in between. Looked up from germline, CDR1 is SGHAT and CDR2 is FQNNGV. CDR3 length: 14 amino acids. CDR3 loop: CASSLVFRDYEQYF. The CDR3 DNA sequence: TGTGCCAGCAGCTTAGTATTCAGAGACTACGAGCAGTACTTC.

The chain uses TRBV28 and TRBJ2-7; D might be TRBD1 (5 bases). Germline V gene data show CDR1 as MDHEN and CDR2 as SYDVKM. The CDR3 totals 15 residues. Deletions cut 3 bases from V and 3 bases from J, with 15 bases between. The CDR3 region has the DNA TGTGCCAGCAGTTTTGGGGCCACGGTCAACTACGAGCAGTACTTC. This translates into CASSFGATVNYEQYF.

The rearrangement uses TRBV7-9 and TRBJ1-1; possibly TRBD1 for D (6 bases). Per the germline V gene, CDR1 is SEHNR and CDR2 is FQNEAQ (reference sequence). The ends were cut back, 3 bases at V and 5 bases at J, with 16 bases in the middle. This CDR3 is 15 amino acids long. CDR3 in amino acids: CASSFSDRLGTEAFF. The CDR3 nucleotides are TGTGCCAGCAGCTTCTCCGACAGGCTGGGGACTGAAGCTTTCTTT.

The chain couples TRBV28 to TRBJ2-5; 10 nucleotides agree with TRBD2. Germline values: CDR1 MDHEN, CDR2 SYDVKM. The CDR3 is 15 residues long. Trimming took 4 bases from V and 1 from J; bases not matched to a gene: 3. CDR3 protein: CASSSSGGSQETQYF. CDR3 coding DNA: TGTGCCAGCAGTTCTAGCGGGGGTTCCCAAGAGACCCAGTACTTC.

This clonotype came up a few times. This rearrangement joins TRBV12-3 or TRBV12-4 to TRBJ2-3; D is ambiguous. The CDR3 has 13 amino acids. Deletions cut 5 bases from V and 4 bases from J, with 10 bases between. CDR3 protein: CASSPMGADTQYF. The CDR3 DNA is TGTGCCAGCAGTCCTATGGGCGCAGATACGCAGTATTTT.

The chain employs TRBV7-3 and TRBJ1-1; possible D gene TRBD1, 6 bases. Germline CDR1 is SGHTA and CDR2 is FQGTGA. V dropped 5 bases and J dropped 3 bases, with 13 bases sitting between them. CDR3 length: 14 amino acids. The CDR3 DNA is TGTGCCAGCAGCCCCTCGGACAGCCACACTGAAGCTTTCTTT. Protein: CASSPSDSHTEAFF.

This chain joins TRBV4-3 and TRBJ2-7; 9 bases agree with TRBD1. The J call may be mistaken, given a closer DNA end match to TRBJ2-1. The CDR3 has 15 residues. Per the germline V gene, CDR1 is LGHNA and CDR2 is YSLEER. In nucleotides, the CDR3 is TGCGCCAGCAGCCTCGGGACAGGGAGGTCCTACGAGCAGTTCTTC. Translating it yields CASSLGTGRSYEQFF.

The chain couples TRBV7-2 to TRBJ1-2; D gene uncertain. The CDR3 extends over 13 amino acids. Deletions cut 4 bases from V and 8 bases from J, with 14 bases between. The germline CDR1 and CDR2 sequences are SGHTA and FQGNSA. CDR3 amino acids: CASSSYQVGGYTF. CDR3 nucleotide sequence: TGTGCCAGCAGCTCCTACCAGGTTGGGGGCTACACCTTC.

Concerning this clonotype itself: A much larger clone differs from this one at a single base, so this may be a read error. This rearrangement joins TRBV20-1 to TRBJ1-1; D is unclear. This CDR3 spans 11 amino acids. Germline V gene sequence: CDR1 DFQATT, CDR2 SNEGSKA (reference sequence). Trimming stripped 8 bases from V and 0 bases from J, with 7 bases between. CDR3: CSPFMNTEAFF. In DNA form, the CDR3 reads TGCAGTCCCTTCATGAACACTGAAGCTTTCTTT.

The V call is TRBV7-9, the J call TRBJ2-3; TRBD2 might be the D (5 bases). The V end was cut by 5 bases, the J end by 0 bases, with 9 bases between. CDR3 length: 14 amino acids. Germline V gives CDR1 SEHNR, CDR2 FQNEAQ (reference sequence). The CDR3 here is CASSLTISTDTQYF. The CDR3 nucleotides are TGTGCCAGCAGCCTGACTATTAGCACAGATACGCAGTATTTT.

This clonotype showed up just a few times. The chain carries TRBV29-1 and TRBJ1-2; D not certain. The CDR3 spans 12 residues. V lost 4 bases and J 6 bases, leaving 12 bases between the germline ends. The germline gives CDR1 SQVTM, CDR2 ANQGSEA. The CDR3 DNA reads as TGCAGCGTTGGGTGGGCTCCTGATGGCTACACCTTC. Translating it yields CSVGWAPDGYTF.

The CDR3 reads CAWSVTGTYEQYF. CDR3 sequence (DNA): TGTGCCTGGAGTGTAACAGGGACCTACGAGCAGTACTTC. The chain carries TRBV30 and TRBJ2-7, with D maybe TRBD1 (6 bases). CDR1 is GTSNPN, CDR2 SVGIG, per germline (reference sequence). This CDR3 is built from 13 residues. V was cut by 0 bases and J by 2 bases, with 8 bases left in between.

This clonotype has ten or more counts. At one end, the junction sequence differs from germline, possibly due to a read error. The rearrangement uses TRBV5-1 and TRBJ2-7; tentative D call: TRBD1 (5 bases). Germline V gene sequence: CDR1 SGHRS, CDR2 YFSETQ. CDR3 length: 13 residues. In nucleotides, the CDR3 is TGTGCCAGCAGTTTAAGGGGCTCCTACGAGCAGTACTTC. It encodes CASSLRGSYEQYF.

The chain combines TRBV11-2 with TRBJ2-5; 9 nucleotides align to TRBD2. CDR3 length: 15 residues. Germline V gene sequence: CDR1 SGHAT, CDR2 FQNNGV. V was clipped by 1 base and J by 2 bases; unmatched bases: 2. The CDR3 region has the DNA TGTGCCAGCAGCTTAGTAACTAGCGGGCAAGAGACCCAGTACTTC. This sequence encodes CASSLVTSGQETQYF.

The chain recombines TRBV28 with TRBJ2-6; D not resolved. CDR3 size: 16 residues. Trimming took off 4 bases at V and 0 bases at J, with 10 bases between the two ends. The germline V gene encodes CDR1 MDHEN and CDR2 SYDVKM. The CDR3 DNA follows: TGTGCCAGCAGTTCCGAGGTACTCTCTGGGGCCAACGTCCTGACTTTC. Translation gives CASSSEVLSGANVLTF.